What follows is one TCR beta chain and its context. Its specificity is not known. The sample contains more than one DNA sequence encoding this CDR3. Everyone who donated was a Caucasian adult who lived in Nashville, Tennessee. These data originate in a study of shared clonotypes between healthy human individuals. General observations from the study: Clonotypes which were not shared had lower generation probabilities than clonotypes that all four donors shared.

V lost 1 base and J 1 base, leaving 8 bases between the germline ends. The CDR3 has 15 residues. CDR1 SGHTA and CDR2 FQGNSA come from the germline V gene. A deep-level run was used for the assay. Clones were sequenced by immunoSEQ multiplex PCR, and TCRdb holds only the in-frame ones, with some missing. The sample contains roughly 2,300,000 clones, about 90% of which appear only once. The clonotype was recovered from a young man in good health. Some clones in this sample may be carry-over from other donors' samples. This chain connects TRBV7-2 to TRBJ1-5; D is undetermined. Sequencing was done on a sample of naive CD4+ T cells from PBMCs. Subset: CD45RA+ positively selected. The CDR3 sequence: CASSLVSGSNQPQHF. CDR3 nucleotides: TGTGCCAGCAGCTTAGTGTCTGGAAGCAATCAGCCCCAGCATTTT.